The 29 T cell receptor beta chains given below trace back to one sample, sequenced in a study of CD8 T cells in ankylosing spondylitis (dated by TCRdb to the late 2010s). Receptor libraries were prepared by 5' RACE. Instrument on record: Illumina HiSeq 2500. The public reads were reanalyzed by TCRdb: fastp trimming at Q25, MiXCR alignment, in-frame beta chains only. Here each entry gathers all rows of one CDR3 protein and keeps the most common genes and DNA. This sample lists 130,000 or so distinct CDR3 sequences; over 15% were detected once. The top ten clones comprise 25% to 40% of the sample. Antigens of these TCRs are unknown. What the research found in general, with its limitations: A TCR beta motif of about 8 highly homologous amino acid variants appeared characteristic of blood from ankylosing spondylitis patients.

Sequenced material: blood, either unsorted or a sorted T cell fraction (not recorded which). These receptors were taken from a male donor with ankylosing spondylitis.

This chain uses TRBV7-8 with TRBJ1-6, with 8 nucleotides matching TRBD1. In germline, CDR1 is SGHVS, CDR2 FQNEAQ. After removal of 2 bases from V and 4 bases from J, the junction contained 4 bases not matched to a gene. The CDR3 totals 16 residues. This CDR3 is CASSLQDRAYNSPLHF. The CDR3 bases are TGTGCCAGCAGCTTACAGGACAGGGCATATAATTCACCCCTCCACTTT.

This clonotype was seen a handful of times. The chain joins TRBV7-2 to TRBJ2-1; D uncertain. Per the germline V gene, CDR1 is SGHTA and CDR2 is FQGNSA. CDR3 size: 11 residues. V was shortened by 8 bases and J by 9 bases, with 11 bases between the two germline ends. This CDR3 reads CASDLGREQFF. CDR3 DNA sequence: TGTGCCAGCGACTTAGGACGTGAGCAGTTCTTC.

The chain is built from TRBV14 and TRBJ1-5, with D maybe TRBD1 (6 bases). CDR3 length equals 16 residues. V was shortened by 4 bases and J by 4 bases, with 17 bases between the two germline ends. Germline V gene lookup returns CDR1 SGHDN and CDR2 FVKESK. The CDR3 is CASSPGEGRGNQPQHF. CDR3 nucleotide sequence: TGTGCCAGCAGCCCAGGGGAGGGGAGAGGGAATCAGCCCCAGCATTTT.

The gene calls are TRBV7-9 and TRBJ2-3; D unresolved. Trimming stripped 5 bases from V and 2 bases from J, with 8 bases between. Per the germline V gene, CDR1 is SEHNR and CDR2 is FQNEAQ (reference sequence). The CDR3 covers 13 residues. The CDR3, as DNA: TGTGCCAGCAGCCGACCCAACACAGATACGCAGTATTTT. It translates to CASSRPNTDTQYF. The entire variable domain, with the rest obtained from reference TRBV7-9 and TRBJ2-3, is as follows: DTGVSQNPRHKITKRGQNVTFRCDPISEHNRLYWYRQTLGQGPEFLTYFQNEAQLEKSRLLSDRFSAERPKGSFSTLEIQRTEQGDSAMYLCASSRPNTDTQYFGPGTRLTVL.

This clonotype came up a few times. The V and J genes are TRBV24-1 and TRBJ2-1; 8 bases are shared with TRBD2. The V gene end was trimmed by 0 bases and the J gene end by 4 bases; junction bases not matched to a gene: 4. Germline V gene sequence: CDR1 KGHDR, CDR2 SFDVKD. The CDR3 runs 16 residues. The CDR3 region is CATSDLIGGAYNEQFF. Written as DNA, the CDR3 is TGTGCCACCAGTGATTTGATCGGGGGGGCTTACAATGAGCAGTTCTTC.

This clonotype has only a few counts. This chain uses TRBV3-1 with TRBJ1-1; D call uncertain. The V and J ends lost 4 bases and 7 bases respectively, with 7 bases between them. CDR1 and CDR2 from the germline V gene are LGHDT and YNNKEL (reference sequence). The CDR3 has 11 residues. CDR3 loop: CASSLLGEAFF. For the CDR3, the DNA is TGTGCCAGCAGCCTTCTAGGTGAAGCTTTCTTT.

The V and J genes are TRBV10-3 and TRBJ1-1; D is undetermined. This CDR3 spans 13 amino acids. The V gene lost 7 bases and the J gene lost 1 base, with 10 bases spanning the gap. Per germline, CDR1 ENHRY and CDR2 SYGVKD. CDR3 loop: CAITSRPNTEAFF. DNA for the CDR3: TGTGCCATCACCAGTAGACCGAACACTGAAGCTTTCTTT.

This clonotype was found a few times. This sequence joins TRBV27 and TRBJ2-2, with D tentatively TRBD1 (7 bases). The CDR3 is made up of 15 amino acids. The germline V gene encodes CDR1 MNHEY and CDR2 SMNVEV (reference sequence). The V gene lost 2 bases and the J gene lost 5 bases, with 12 bases spanning the gap. CDR3 sequence reads: CASSLKGAGTGELFF. The CDR3, as DNA: TGTGCCAGCAGTTTAAAGGGGGCGGGAACCGGGGAGCTGTTTTTT.

The chain recombines TRBV6-2 or TRBV6-3 with TRBJ2-3, with 11 bases that match TRBD2. CDR3 length: 17 residues. The germline V gene has CDR1 MNHEY and CDR2 SVGEGT. Trimming cost V 0 bases and J 3 bases; bases outside gene matches: 5. CDR3 coding DNA: TGTGCCAGCAGTTACTCCCTAGCGGGAGGCGCAACAGATACGCAGTATTTT. It translates to CASSYSLAGGATDTQYF.

The CDR3 DNA sequence: TGTGCCAGCAGCGTAGCTACGTGGGGTTCCGGGGAGCTGTTTTTT. Its translation: CASSVATWGSGELFF. This chain uses TRBV9 with TRBJ2-2; D not certain. Germline V gene sequence: CDR1 SGDLS, CDR2 YYNGEE. The CDR3 runs to 15 residues. Trimming removed 0 bases from V and 6 bases from J, with 12 bases in between.

V is TRBV29-1 and J is TRBJ2-7; D is possibly TRBD2 (5 bases). V was shortened by 1 base and J by 1 base, with 8 bases between the two germline ends. CDR3 length equals 13 residues. Germline V CDR1 and CDR2: SQVTM, ANQGSEA. The CDR3 reads CSVEAGESYEQYF. The CDR3 coding sequence is TGCAGCGTTGAAGCCGGGGAATCCTACGAGCAGTACTTC.

This clonotype was observed at least ten times. This rearrangement joins TRBV7-9 to TRBJ2-7, with a weak D call TRBD1 (6 bases). The CDR3 runs 16 residues. From germline, CDR1 is SEHNR and CDR2 FQNEAQ (reference sequence). Trimming stripped 4 bases from V and 2 bases from J, with 18 bases between. CDR3 in amino acids: CASSSLPGQPAYEQYF. Here the CDR3 DNA reads TGTGCCAGCAGCTCTCTTCCAGGACAGCCAGCCTACGAGCAGTACTTC.

As DNA, the CDR3 is TGCGCCAGCAGCTTGACTAGCTTAAACAATGAGCAGTTCTTC. Translation: CASSLTSLNNEQFF. The genes are TRBV5-1 and TRBJ2-1; D is perhaps TRBD2 (6 bases). Between the trimmed V and J ends, which lost 1 base and 5 bases, there was a span of 10 bases. CDR1 is SGHRS and CDR2 is YFSETQ in the germline V gene. This CDR3 has 14 amino acids. Based on the CDR3 plus reference TRBV5-1 and TRBJ2-1, the full variable domain is KAGVTQTPRYLIKTRGQQVTLSCSPISGHRSVSWYQQTPGQGLQFLFEYFSETQRNKGNFPGRFSGRQFSNSRSEMNVSTLELGDSALYLCASSLTSLNNEQFFGPGTRLTVL.

The genes are TRBV2 and TRBJ2-5; tentatively, D is TRBD2 (5 bases). This CDR3 comprises 16 residues. CDR1 is SNHLY and CDR2 is FYNNEI in the germline V gene. Deletions cut 6 bases from V and 3 bases from J, with 20 bases between. The CDR3 protein is CASSHESEGWEETQYF. In DNA form, the CDR3 reads TGTGCCAGCAGCCACGAAAGCGAGGGCTGGGAAGAGACCCAGTACTTC. Looking up the rest from reference TRBV2 and TRBJ2-5 gives the full variable domain: EPEVTQTPSHQVTQMGQEVILRCVPISNHLYFYWYRQILGQKVEFLVSFYNNEISEKSEIFDDQFSVERPDGSNFTLKIRSTKLEDSAMYFCASSHESEGWEETQYFGPGTRLLVL.

A few counts support this clonotype. The gene calls are TRBV4-3 and TRBJ2-3; TRBD2 matches 11 bases. CDR1 and CDR2 from the germline V gene are LGHNA and YSLEER. The length of the CDR3 is 16 residues. V lost 5 bases and J lost 1; bases outside the gene matches: 5. CDR3 nucleotide sequence: TGCGCCAGCAGCTCCGGGACTAGCGGAGGCACAGATACGCAGTATTTT. Encoded protein: CASSSGTSGGTDTQYF.

The chain links TRBV18 to TRBJ1-2; D uncertain. The CDR3 spans 11 residues. V was clipped by 5 bases and J by 6 bases, with 7 bases between them. Germline CDR1 KGHSH, CDR2 LQKENI. Written as DNA, the CDR3 is TGTGCCAGCTCAATGGGTAATGGCTACACCTTC. Encoded protein: CASSMGNGYTF.

The V call is TRBV4-3, the J call TRBJ2-3; 13 bases agree with TRBD2. Germline assignment: CDR1 LGHNA and CDR2 YSLEER. V dropped 1 base and J dropped 3; count of bases not matched to a gene: 1. This CDR3 comprises 16 residues. The CDR3 protein is CASSQGTSGRTDTQYF. The CDR3 DNA sequence: TGCGCCAGCAGCCAAGGGACTAGCGGGAGAACAGATACGCAGTATTTT.

The chain joins TRBV12-3 or TRBV12-4 to TRBJ2-2; D assignment may be TRBD1 or TRBD2 (5 bases each). The CDR3 length is 15 residues. Trimming removed 1 base at V and 2 bases at J, with 8 bases between. CDR3 loop: CASSLVGPNTGELFF. For the CDR3, the DNA is TGTGCCAGCAGTTTAGTGGGACCAAACACCGGGGAGCTGTTTTTT.

The V and J genes are TRBV12-3 or TRBV12-4 and TRBJ2-3; possible D gene TRBD2, 6 bases. This CDR3 contains 15 residues. V dropped 1 base and J dropped 1 base, with 9 bases sitting between them. The DNA for the CDR3 is TGTGCCAGCAGTTTAGTGGCTAGCGGCACAGATACGCAGTATTTT. The encoded protein is CASSLVASGTDTQYF.

This clonotype was counted at least ten times. The chain employs TRBV29-1 and TRBJ1-1; a weak D match, TRBD1 (6 bases). Between the trimmed V and J ends, which lost 6 bases and 3 bases, there was a span of 14 bases. Germline V gene lookup returns CDR1 SQVTM and CDR2 ANQGSEA. The CDR3 extends over 13 amino acids. CDR3 sequence reads: CSVQEGVDTEAFF. The CDR3 bases are TGCAGCGTCCAGGAGGGGGTGGACACTGAAGCTTTCTTT.

This clonotype was observed a few times. The gene calls are TRBV24-1 and TRBJ2-2; D possibly corresponds to TRBD2 (5 bases). Germline V gene data show CDR1 as KGHDR and CDR2 as SFDVKD. This CDR3 contains 14 residues. The germline V and J ends were trimmed by 3 bases and 9 bases, with 13 bases remaining between them. CDR3 bases: TGTGCCACCAGTGATGCCACGGGGAGTCGGGAGCTGTTTTTT. Its protein is CATSDATGSRELFF.

This clonotype was seen a handful of times. The chain is built from TRBV27 and TRBJ1-2; D is perhaps TRBD1 (5 bases). The CDR3 length is 13 residues. Per germline, CDR1 MNHEY and CDR2 SMNVEV (reference sequence). With 5 bases removed from V and 5 bases from J, the gap between germline ends came to 12 bases. CDR3 residues: CASSPGTEYGYTF. The CDR3 DNA reads TGTGCCAGCAGTCCTGGGACGGAATATGGCTACACCTTC.

The rearrangement links TRBV28 to TRBJ2-7; 9 bases are shared with TRBD2. CDR3 size: 15 residues. Trimming cost V 2 bases and J 4 bases; bases outside gene matches: 6. The germline V gene encodes CDR1 MDHEN and CDR2 SYDVKM. The CDR3 sequence is CASSLPAGGVYEQYF. DNA for the CDR3: TGTGCCAGCAGTTTACCAGCGGGAGGCGTTTACGAGCAGTACTTC.

This clonotype was counted a single time. The chain combines TRBV4-2 with TRBJ1-2; D not certain. The CDR3 has 17 amino acids. Germline-derived CDR1 and CDR2 are LGHNA and YNFKEQ. With 0 bases removed from V and 8 bases from J, the gap between germline ends came to 22 bases. CDR3 residues: CASSQESGWAPENGYTF. The CDR3 bases are TGTGCCAGCAGCCAAGAATCCGGGTGGGCCCCGGAGAACGGCTACACCTTC.

This clonotype was picked up many times. The V and J genes are TRBV7-2 and TRBJ2-1; TRBD2 matches 10 bases. CDR3 length: 15 residues. V dropped 4 bases and J dropped 4; count of bases not matched to a gene: 4. Germline lookup yields CDR1 SGHTA and CDR2 FQGNSA. The CDR3 nucleotides read TGTGCCAGCAGCTCCCTAGCGGGAGTTTACAATGAGCAGTTCTTC. Its protein product is CASSSLAGVYNEQFF.

A few counts support this clonotype. The chain couples TRBV4-1 to TRBJ2-4, with TRBD1 identical over 8 bases. The trim removed 4 bases at V and 0 bases at J, leaving 5 bases unmatched. There are 16 residues in the CDR3. CDR1 is MGHRA, CDR2 YSYEKL, per germline. The CDR3 protein is CASSLRQGLAKNIQYF. Here the CDR3 DNA reads TGCGCCAGCAGCCTTCGACAGGGGTTAGCCAAAAACATTCAGTACTTC.

This clonotype was detected only a few times. This chain uses TRBV7-9 with TRBJ1-1; D remains unclear. The V gene lost 1 base and the J gene lost 2 bases, with 17 bases spanning the gap. The CDR3 spans 17 residues. The germline gives CDR1 SEHNR, CDR2 FQNEAQ (reference sequence). The DNA of the CDR3 is TGTGCCAGCAGCTTAGAGGCGGTTTTTGGGAGAAACACTGAAGCTTTCTTT. It codes for CASSLEAVFGRNTEAFF.

There are many counts of this clonotype. This chain links TRBV7-2 with TRBJ2-1; D may be TRBD2 (5 bases). V lost 5 bases and J lost 1, with 9 bases in between. The CDR3 is 14 residues long. Germline-derived CDR1 and CDR2 are SGHTA and FQGNSA. Written as DNA, the CDR3 is TGTGCCAGCAGCCCAGCGGAATCCTACAATGAGCAGTTCTTC. It is translated as CASSPAESYNEQFF.

The rearrangement uses TRBV7-9 and TRBJ1-2, with D uncertain. The CDR3 spans 11 residues. The V end was cut by 6 bases, the J end by 0 bases, with 2 bases between. CDR1 and CDR2 from the germline V gene are SEHNR and FQNEAQ (reference sequence). DNA of the CDR3: TGTGCCAGCAGGGCTAACTATGGCTACACCTTC. The encoded protein is CASRANYGYTF.